This T cell receptor (beta chain) came from a study of blood T cell repertoires in COVID-19. Study overall: PBMCs, B-cell-depleted T cells, or T cells provided the cDNA or gDNA that made up the material.

Trimming stripped 3 bases from V and 6 bases from J, with 11 bases between. This CDR3 spans 13 amino acids. CDR1 KGHSH and CDR2 LQKENI come from the germline V gene. Here immunoSEQ multiplex PCR was the method, and the copy in TCRdb shows in-frame clones only, minus some. The sample holds roughly 76,000 clones, approximately 90% seen once. This rearrangement joins TRBV18 to TRBJ2-5; possible D gene TRBD1, 6 bases. Sequences were obtained from peripheral blood. This receptor was obtained from a woman aged 55-69 years with active COVID-19. The CDR3 protein is CASSPRGPQTQYF. CDR3 bases: TGTGCCAGCTCACCCAGGGGCCCCCAGACCCAGTACTTC.